This T cell receptor beta chain was found in a study of siplizumab effects on memory and regulatory T cells. The CDR3 sequence is 15 residues long. Germline CDR1 PRHDT, CDR2 FYEKMQ (reference sequence). Trimming cost V 5 bases and J 3 bases; bases outside gene matches: 7. A note on this clone: Its cognate antigen is unknown.

Measured with immunoSEQ multiplex PCR; TCRdb has only the in-frame clones, and not every one. The data show tens of thousands of clones, with roughly 87% seen just once and approximately 0.3% held by the top ten. Notes on the study in general: Roughly 80-97% of proliferating CD4+ or CD8+ clones defied assignment to a naive or memory phenotype. Memory cells seemed less diverse than naive T cells, which seemed major alloresponse contributors.

Source material: naive CD8+ T cells sorted from blood. The gene calls are TRBV13 and TRBJ2-5, with 9 bases identical to TRBD2. The TCR originated in a human donor in good health. As DNA, the CDR3 is TGTGCCAGCAGCATAAGGTCTAGCGGGGAAGAGACCCAGTACTTC. It codes for CASSIRSSGEETQYF.